Listed below are T cell receptor beta chains from one sample, sequenced in a study of T cell changes during pregnancy in multiple sclerosis. Profiling relied on immunoSEQ multiplex PCR, and the TCRdb table lists in-frame clones only, not all of them. This table holds some 99,000 clones, around 92% found once. The sequenced sample was peripheral blood, obtained after pregnancy. These receptors were taken from a female donor in good health, enrolled as a control in a pregnancy study. CDR3s include the opening cysteine and the closing phenylalanine or tryptophan. A D gene is named only where the DNA matches it firmly. Clone size, where shown, is once, few, many, or a class for clones that have expanded.

>TRBV6-1|TRBD2|-|TRBJ2-7
TGTGCCAGCAGTGAAGGTCTAGCGGGAGGCTACGAGCAGTACTTC
CASSEGLAGGYEQYF
>TRBV5-6|-|-|TRBJ2-5
TGTGCCAGCAGCTTGCGCGGGCCGGCGGAGACCCAGTACTTC
CASSLRGPAETQYF
>TRBV7-9|TRBD1|-|TRBJ2-2
TGTGCCAGCAGCTCGACCCGGGACAGGAACTCCGGGGAGCTGTTTTTT
CASSSTRDRNSGELFF
>TRBV5-1|TRBD1|-|TRBJ1-4
TGCGCCAGCAGCCCCCGGGACAGAGATGAAAAACTGTTTTTT
CASSPRDRDEKLFF
>TRBV11-2|TRBD2|-|TRBJ2-7
TGTGCCAGCAGCTTGAACCTAGCGGGGGGCCCGTCCTACGAGCAGTACTTC
CASSLNLAGGPSYEQYF
>TRBV7-5|-|-|TRBJ2-7
TGTGCCGGACCTAGCGGGAGAGGGAGCGGGGTCCGTTGCGAGCAGTACTTC
CAGPSGRGSGVRCEQYF
>TRBV6-1|-|once|TRBJ1-2
TGTGCCAGCGGAGGGACTCACTATGGCTACACCTTC
CASGGTHYGYTF
>TRBV10-1|-|-|TRBJ1-1
TGCGCCAGCAGTTCGGACAAGAACACTGAAGCTTTCTTT
CASSSDKNTEAFF
>TRBV19|TRBD1|-|TRBJ1-4
TGTGCCAGTAGCTTCGCGGGAGCCGGGACAGGGGGCGCAGGACGCGAAAAACTGTTTTTT
CASSFAGAGTGGAGREKLFF
>TRBV18|-|-|TRBJ2-1
TGTGCCAGCTCACCATCCACAGGTCCCGGCAATGAGCAGTTCTTC
CASSPSTGPGNEQFF
>TRBV19|TRBD1|-|TRBJ2-5
TGTGCCAGTAGTTGGGGACAGCAAGAGACCCAGTACTTC
CASSWGQQETQYF
>TRBV19|-|-|TRBJ1-2
TGTGCCAGTAGTATTAGTGGTGCGGGGAATGGCTACACCTTC
CASSISGAGNGYTF
>TRBV5-1|TRBD1|-|TRBJ2-2
TGCGCCAGCAGCGTAACGGGACAGGGGTTAACCGGGGAGCTGTTTTTT
CASSVTGQGLTGELFF
>TRBV28|TRBD1|-|TRBJ1-1
TGTGCCAGCAGTTGGGTGGGGCAGACAGGGATGGGGAACACTGAAGCTTTCTTT
CASSWVGQTGMGNTEAFF
>TRBV7-8|TRBD1|-|TRBJ1-5
TGTGCCAGCAGCCGGGACAGAAATCAGCCCCAGCATTTT
CASSRDRNQPQHF
>TRBV2|-|-|TRBJ2-7
TGTGCCAGCCGGGATCCACACACCCGTTACGAGCAGTACTTC
CASRDPHTRYEQYF
>TRBV5-1|TRBD1|-|TRBJ2-1
TGCGCCAGCAGCGGGCAGGGGGACGGGGTCGATGAGCAGTTCTTC
CASSGQGDGVDEQFF
>TRBV28|TRBD1|-|TRBJ1-5
TGTGCCAGCAGTCCCTGGACAGGGAGCAGCAATCAGCCCCAGCATTTT
CASSPWTGSSNQPQHF
>TRBV7-2|-|-|TRBJ2-3
TGTGCCAGCAGCGAGCGGGATACGCAGTATTTT
CASSERDTQYF
>TRBV5-1|TRBD2|-|TRBJ2-2
TGCGCCAGCAGCTCGGTAGCGGGAGAAACCGGGGAGCTGTTTTTT
CASSSVAGETGELFF
>TRBV2|-|few|TRBJ1-6
TGTGCCAGCAGTGCGGACAGTAATTCACCCCTCCACTTT
CASSADSNSPLHF
>TRBV29-1|TRBD1|-|TRBJ2-3
TGCAGCGTCGACTCTACAGGGGAAACTAGCACAGATACGCAGTATTTT
CSVDSTGETSTDTQYF
>TRBV5-5|TRBD2|once|TRBJ2-7
TGTGCCAGCAGCTTGGATACGGGACTAGCGGCCTACGAGCAGTACTTC
CASSLDTGLAAYEQYF
>TRBV27|TRBD2|once|TRBJ2-7
TGTGCCAGCAGTCGTCCGGGACTAGTCGACGAGCAGTACTTC
CASSRPGLVDEQYF
>TRBV29-1|-|-|TRBJ2-7
TGCAGCGTGCGGGACGGTTTAGGGCAGTACTTC
CSVRDGLGQYF
>TRBV2|-|-|TRBJ2-6
TGTGCCAGCAAGCTAGGTGGGGCCAACGTCCTGACTTTC
CASKLGGANVLTF
>TRBV5-5|-|-|TRBJ1-4
TGTGCCAGCAGCCGTCGCGAGAATGAAAAACTGTTTTTT
CASSRRENEKLFF
>TRBV11-2|TRBD1|-|TRBJ2-5
TGTGCCAGCAGCTGGACAGGGTCGCGAGAGACCCAGTACTTC
CASSWTGSRETQYF
>TRBV7-8|TRBD2|-|TRBJ2-3
TGTGCCAGCAGCCCGGGGGTGCGGGAGGGCACAGATACGCAGTATTTT
CASSPGVREGTDTQYF
>TRBV7-8|-|-|TRBJ2-3
TGTGCCAGCAGCTTACAGTTCGATACGCAGTATTTT
CASSLQFDTQYF
>TRBV7-9|-|-|TRBJ1-5
TGTGCCAGCAGCGGGAGTGCAAATCAGCCCCAGCATTTT
CASSGSANQPQHF
>TRBV6-1|TRBD1|-|TRBJ2-7
TGTGCCAGCAGTTCCGGGACAGGCTACGAGCAGTACTTC
CASSSGTGYEQYF
>TRBV6-6|TRBD2|-|TRBJ2-1
TGTGCCAGCAGTTCCCCCCAGCGGGGGGGCCGGGAAGAGCAGTTCTTC
CASSSPQRGGREEQFF
>TRBV7-6|TRBD2|-|TRBJ2-1
TGTGCCAGCAGCTCCGCCCTTCAAGCAGCGGGAGATAGGCATGAGCAGTTCTTC
CASSSALQAAGDRHEQFF